Each of the 23 T cell receptor beta chains below was sequenced from the same sample in a study of shared clonotypes between healthy human individuals. Clones were read by immunoSEQ multiplex PCR, and TCRdb kept only the in-frame ones, dropping some. The data show some 2.4 million clones, 93% seen once. Sequenced sample: naive CD4+ T cells from PBMCs. As for subset: CD45RA+ positively selected. The origin of the receptors is a man aged 18 to 30 in good health. Some clones in this sample may be carry-over from other donors' samples.

The chain couples TRBV5-1 to TRBJ2-5, with D maybe TRBD2 (6 bases). The germline V gene encodes CDR1 SGHRS and CDR2 YFSETQ. The germline V and J ends were trimmed by 5 bases and 4 bases, with 18 bases remaining between them. The CDR3 contains 15 residues. The CDR3 is CASRRGAGNPETQYF. The CDR3 nucleotides are TGCGCCAGCAGGCGGGGAGCGGGCAACCCAGAGACCCAGTACTTC.

V is TRBV6-5 and J is TRBJ1-1; D unclear. Trimming removed 5 bases at V and 4 bases at J, with 5 bases between. CDR1 MNHEY and CDR2 SVGAGI come from the germline V gene. CDR3 length: 11 amino acids. CDR3: CASSGSTEAFF. The CDR3 nucleotides are TGTGCCAGCAGTGGATCCACTGAAGCTTTCTTT.

The J gene is TRBJ1-1, the V gene TRBV20-1; no clear D gene. Trimming took 4 bases from V and 8 from J, leaving 11 bases between them. CDR1 is DFQATT, CDR2 SNEGSKA, per germline (reference sequence). This CDR3 spans 11 amino acids. The chain's CDR3 is CSAKDFAEAFF. DNA for the CDR3: TGCAGTGCTAAGGATTTCGCCGAAGCTTTCTTT.

This sequence joins TRBV28 and TRBJ2-3; D might be TRBD1 or TRBD2, each matching 5 bases. The germline V and J ends were trimmed by 5 bases and 1 base, with 19 bases remaining between them. CDR1 is MDHEN and CDR2 is SYDVKM in the germline V gene. The CDR3 totals 17 residues. The CDR3 region is CASSQKVPGLRTDTQYF. The DNA for the CDR3 is TGTGCCAGCAGTCAGAAGGTGCCGGGGCTTCGCACAGATACGCAGTATTTT.

The chain carries TRBV9 and TRBJ2-1, with TRBD2 matching over 12 bases. Germline assignment: CDR1 SGDLS and CDR2 YYNGEE. Trimming removed 0 bases from V and 8 bases from J; junction bases left unmatched: 9. The CDR3 consists of 17 residues. The CDR3 sequence is CASSVGSRTSGKHEQFF. As DNA, the CDR3 is TGTGCCAGCAGCGTAGGTTCCAGGACTAGCGGGAAGCATGAGCAGTTCTTC.

Concerning this clone: At one end the junction does not follow the germline gene, possibly because of a read error. The V and J genes are TRBV9 and TRBJ2-1; D might be TRBD2 (6 bases). The CDR3 runs to 15 residues. Germline V gene data show CDR1 as SGDLS and CDR2 as YYNGEE. In DNA, the CDR3 is TGTGCCAGCGGCGTGTCGGCGGGAAGGTTGAATGAGCAGTTCTTC. The encoded protein is CASGVSAGRLNEQFF.

This clone was detected only once. The chain carries TRBV28 and TRBJ1-2; 7 positions agree with TRBD1. The CDR3 spans 15 residues. Trimming took 6 bases from V and 4 from J; bases not matched to a gene: 11. Germline CDR1 is MDHEN and CDR2 is SYDVKM. The CDR3 region is CASSTSPGQTYGYTF. The CDR3 DNA reads TGTGCCAGCAGCACATCCCCGGGACAGACCTATGGCTACACCTTC.

This clone was counted between two and nine times. The V and J genes are TRBV12-5 and TRBJ1-1; 10 bases map to TRBD1. The ends lost 9 bases at V and 6 bases at J; junction bases unmatched: 7. The CDR3 has 13 amino acids. Per germline, CDR1 LGHNT and CDR2 FRNRAP. This chain's CDR3 is CASSDRGHAEAFF. In DNA form, the CDR3 reads TGTGCTAGCAGCGACAGGGGGCATGCTGAAGCTTTCTTT.

This clone was seen once. This CDR3 reads CASSGRTSTGELFF. The DNA for the CDR3 is TGTGCCAGCAGCGGTAGGACTAGCACCGGGGAGCTGTTTTTT. V is TRBV7-9 and J is TRBJ2-2, with 7 bases identical to TRBD2. J gave up 4 bases and V 5 bases, and 4 bases lay outside the gene matches. This CDR3 spans 14 amino acids. Per germline, CDR1 SEHNR and CDR2 FQNEAQ (reference sequence). The whole variable domain, filled in from reference TRBV7-9 and TRBJ2-2, reads DTGVSQNPRHKITKRGQNVTFRCDPISEHNRLYWYRQTLGQGPEFLTYFQNEAQLEKSRLLSDRFSAERPKGSFSTLEIQRTEQGDSAMYLCASSGRTSTGELFFGEGSRLTVL.

Only one count was recorded for this clone. This chain joins TRBV18 and TRBJ1-4; 7 bases agree with TRBD1. This CDR3 is 13 amino acids long. CDR1 is KGHSH and CDR2 is LQKENI in the germline V gene. V was clipped by 8 bases and J by 5 bases; unmatched bases: 5. CDR3 nucleotides: TGTGCCAGCACGGGACAGCCGAATGAAAAACTGTTTTTT. Residues: CASTGQPNEKLFF.

The gene calls are TRBV15 and TRBJ2-3; D is possibly TRBD2 (5 bases). CDR1 is LNHNV and CDR2 is YYDKDF in the germline V gene (reference sequence). The CDR3 consists of 14 residues. With 1 base removed from V and 3 bases from J, the gap between germline ends came to 8 bases. CDR3: CATSRVEATDTQYF. The CDR3 bases are TGTGCCACCAGCAGAGTGGAGGCAACAGATACGCAGTATTTT.

The chain links TRBV6-5 to TRBJ2-7, with 9 nucleotides matching TRBD1. V lost 7 bases, J lost 3 bases, and 7 bases stayed unmatched. CDR3 size: 14 residues. Germline values: CDR1 MNHEY, CDR2 SVGAGI. CDR3 coding DNA: TGTGCCAGCACGGACAGGGGAGTACTCTACGAGCAGTACTTC. Protein sequence: CASTDRGVLYEQYF.

The count of this clone is one. This chain links TRBV6-5 with TRBJ2-2, with a possible D match to TRBD1 (5 bases). Germline CDR1 is MNHEY and CDR2 is SVGAGI. This CDR3 is built from 15 residues. V was clipped by 4 bases and J by 0 bases, with 9 bases between them. CDR3 in DNA: TGTGCCAGCAGTTGGGCAGGGTCGAACACCGGGGAGCTGTTTTTT. Translating it yields CASSWAGSNTGELFF.

V is TRBV27 and J is TRBJ2-6; D not certain. V dropped 0 bases and J dropped 13 bases, with 13 bases sitting between them. The CDR3 runs 14 residues. CDR1 is MNHEY and CDR2 is SMNVEV in the germline V gene (reference sequence). The CDR3 DNA reads as TGTGCCAGCAGTTTATCGTACTACCTACGGGTCCTGACTTTC. It codes for CASSLSYYLRVLTF.

The CDR3 sequence is CASRTNNPGQQGGYTF. As DNA, the CDR3 is TGTGCCAGTCGCACAAACAACCCTGGACAGCAGGGCGGCTACACCTTC. This rearrangement joins TRBV19 to TRBJ1-2; D possibly corresponds to TRBD1 (6 bases). CDR3 length equals 16 residues. Trimming removed 8 bases at V and 8 bases at J, with 27 bases between. Germline V gives CDR1 LNHDA, CDR2 SQIVND (reference sequence). The full variable domain, its missing parts supplied by reference TRBV19 and TRBJ1-2, is DGGITQSPKYLFRKEGQNVTLSCEQNLNHDAMYWYRQDPGQGLRLIYYSQIVNDFQKGDIAEGYSVSREKKESFPLTVTSAQKNPTAFYLCASRTNNPGQQGGYTFGSGTRLTVV.

This sequence joins TRBV14 and TRBJ2-3, with D possibly matching TRBD2 (6 bases). The CDR3 sequence is 18 residues long. Germline values: CDR1 SGHDN, CDR2 FVKESK. The germline V and J ends were trimmed by 3 bases and 2 bases, with 21 bases remaining between them. In DNA, the CDR3 is TGTGCCAGCAGCCACCCGAACCCTCCTGCGGGATTCACAGATACGCAGTATTTT. Protein sequence: CASSHPNPPAGFTDTQYF.

The genes are TRBV5-1 and TRBJ2-1; 8 bases are a match to TRBD1. Germline lookup yields CDR1 SGHRS and CDR2 YFSETQ. J gave up 8 bases and V 2 bases, and 3 bases lay outside the gene matches. The CDR3 is 13 residues long. CDR3 nucleotides: TGCGCCAGCAGCTTACAGGGGGGAGATGAGCAGTTCTTC. Translating gives CASSLQGGDEQFF.

The CDR3 loop reads CASSLVAGALLGGETQYF. For the CDR3, the DNA is TGTGCCAGCAGCTTAGTCGCGGGGGCTCTATTAGGGGGAGAGACCCAGTACTTC. The chain has TRBV7-7 and TRBJ2-5, with D possibly matching TRBD2 (7 bases). The V end was cut by 1 base, the J end by 4 bases, with 22 bases between. CDR3 length equals 18 residues. The germline V gene encodes CDR1 SSHAT and CDR2 FNYEAQ (reference sequence).

The rearrangement joins TRBV6-1 to TRBJ1-4; a possible D gene is TRBD1 (5 bases). Germline V gene data show CDR1 as MNHNS and CDR2 as SASEGT. Trimming removed 8 bases at V and 5 bases at J, with 18 bases between. The CDR3 is made up of 15 amino acids. CDR3 region: CASRARMGPNEKLFF. The CDR3 DNA reads as TGTGCCAGCCGCGCCCGAATGGGGCCGAATGAAAAACTGTTTTTT.

The genes are TRBV28 and TRBJ2-1; D gene ambiguous. The CDR3 totals 16 residues. Per germline, CDR1 MDHEN and CDR2 SYDVKM. With 4 bases removed from V and 5 bases from J, the gap between germline ends came to 18 bases. CDR3 protein: CASSSRSETPNNEQFF. The CDR3 DNA follows: TGTGCCAGCAGTTCACGAAGCGAGACTCCTAACAATGAGCAGTTCTTC.

V usage is TRBV7-3 and J usage is TRBJ2-1; TRBD1 is a possible D gene (5 bases). The CDR3 sequence is 15 residues long. Germline-derived CDR1 and CDR2 are SGHTA and FQGTGA. V lost 5 bases, J lost 7 bases, and 18 bases lay in between. CDR3 in DNA: TGTGCCAGCAGCCCCCAAGGGGTCCCACAGAATGAGCAGTTCTTC. Its protein product is CASSPQGVPQNEQFF.

V usage is TRBV6-1 and J usage is TRBJ2-3; D may be TRBD1 (6 bases). Looked up from germline, CDR1 is MNHNS and CDR2 is SASEGT. The ends were cut back, 3 bases at V and 3 bases at J, with 7 bases in the middle. The CDR3 sequence is 13 residues long. The CDR3 sequence is CASSDGTTDTQYF. CDR3 coding DNA: TGTGCCAGCAGTGATGGGACAACAGATACGCAGTATTTT.

The chain carries TRBV28 and TRBJ2-5, with TRBD2 identical over 8 bases. J gave up 5 bases and V 6 bases, and 8 bases lay outside the gene matches. CDR1 and CDR2 (germline): MDHEN, SYDVKM. The CDR3 is 14 residues long. CDR3 sequence: CASRPPGGVETQYF. Here the CDR3 DNA reads TGTGCCAGCAGACCGCCCGGGGGGGTGGAGACCCAGTACTTC.